Presented here are 13 T cell receptor beta chains from one specimen sequenced in a study of blood T cell repertoires in COVID-19. Sequenced by immunoSEQ multiplex PCR; TCRdb stores in-frame clones only, minus some. The sample lists approximately 300,000 clones; around 89% were seen once. The sequenced sample consisted of PBMCs or T cells enriched from blood (not recorded which). These receptors originate from a young woman with acute COVID-19.

The chain links TRBV28 to TRBJ1-5; the match to TRBD1 covers 8 bases. V shed 6 bases, J shed 10 bases, and the junction held 14 bases outside the gene matches. The CDR3 sequence is 15 residues long. Germline CDR1 is MDHEN and CDR2 is SYDVKM. CDR3 nucleotide sequence: TGTGCCAGCAGGGACAGGGTAGGGGATGGAGCTCCCCAGCATTTT. This codes for CASRDRVGDGAPQHF.

The chain is built from TRBV9 and TRBJ2-1, with 9 nucleotides matching TRBD1. The CDR3 covers 15 residues. CDR1 is SGDLS and CDR2 is YYNGEE in the germline V gene. V dropped 4 bases and J dropped 4; count of bases not matched to a gene: 6. The CDR3 DNA follows: TGTGCCAGCAGCCTCGGACAGGGGACGTACAATGAGCAGTTCTTC. It is translated as CASSLGQGTYNEQFF.

This clone was detected only once. The V call is TRBV7-2, the J call TRBJ1-1; the D gene is possibly TRBD1 (5 bases). The length of the CDR3 is 12 residues. V dropped 3 bases and J dropped 8 bases, with 10 bases sitting between them. CDR1 and CDR2 from the germline V gene are SGHTA and FQGNSA. DNA for the CDR3: TGTGCCAGCAGCTTCAGGGTTCTCGAAGCTTTCTTT. Its protein is CASSFRVLEAFF.

This clone was recorded once. The V call is TRBV5-1, the J call TRBJ2-7, with 11 bases aligning to TRBD2. The germline V gene encodes CDR1 SGHRS and CDR2 YFSETQ. V gave up 1 base and J gave up 2 bases; unmatched junction bases: 14. The CDR3 has 19 amino acids. CDR3 amino acids: CASSLFMRLAGGPTYEQYF. The DNA for the CDR3 is TGCGCCAGCAGCTTGTTTATGAGGCTAGCGGGAGGCCCAACCTACGAGCAGTACTTC. Supplemented by reference TRBV5-1 and TRBJ2-7, the full variable domain reads KAGVTQTPRYLIKTRGQQVTLSCSPISGHRSVSWYQQTPGQGLQFLFEYFSETQRNKGNFPGRFSGRQFSNSRSEMNVSTLELGDSALYLCASSLFMRLAGGPTYEQYFGPGTRLTVT.

The CDR3 DNA is TGCGCCAGCAGCTTGGGGACTAGCGGGAGGGGGAATGAGCAGTTCTTC. This sequence encodes CASSLGTSGRGNEQFF. V gene TRBV5-1 combines with J gene TRBJ2-1; 15 bases match TRBD2. The CDR3 length is 16 residues. CDR1 is SGHRS and CDR2 is YFSETQ in the germline V gene. V lost 0 bases to trimming and J lost 7 bases; unmatched junction nucleotides: 2.

This chain connects TRBV5-8 to TRBJ1-5, with 8 bases identical to TRBD1. Germline V gene data show CDR1 as SGHTS and CDR2 as YDEGEE. After removal of 4 bases from V and 7 bases from J, the junction contained 10 bases not matched to a gene. This CDR3 has 15 residues. CDR3 DNA: TGTGCCAGCAGCCGGGGACAGGCCGTCGGGCAGCCCCAGCATTTT. Its translation: CASSRGQAVGQPQHF.

This sequence joins TRBV5-1 and TRBJ1-2; D is possibly TRBD1 (6 bases). Trimming left V 3 bases short and J 4 bases short, with 10 bases between. In germline, CDR1 is SGHRS, CDR2 YFSETQ. The CDR3 totals 13 residues. The CDR3 DNA reads as TGCGCCAGCAGCTCTACAGGGCGCTATGGCTACACCTTC. It yields the protein CASSSTGRYGYTF.

This clone turned up a few times. The chain has TRBV21-1 and TRBJ1-3; the table assigns TRBD1, which was not confirmed against the DNA. TRBV21-1 is an annotated pseudogene. The CDR3 sequence is 14 residues long. CDR3 nucleotide sequence: TGTGCCAGCAGCAAAACGCCAGGGATAAACACCATATATTTT. Translating gives CASSKTPGINTIYF.

V gene TRBV5-4 combines with J gene TRBJ1-2; a weak D match, TRBD1 (6 bases). V dropped 0 bases and J dropped 6 bases, with 15 bases sitting between them. This CDR3 contains 15 residues. Germline V lookup: CDR1 SGHNT, CDR2 YYREEE (reference sequence). The CDR3 region is CASSLVGRGLDGYTF. The CDR3 DNA sequence: TGTGCCAGCAGCTTGGTGGGCAGGGGCCTAGATGGCTACACCTTC.

The chain links TRBV28 to TRBJ1-6, with TRBD1 matching over 7 bases. Germline assignment: CDR1 MDHEN and CDR2 SYDVKM. Trimming took 3 bases from V and 4 from J; bases not matched to a gene: 3. The CDR3 totals 15 residues. The CDR3 coding sequence is TGTGCCAGCAGTTTTCCGGGACAGTATAATTCACCCCTCCACTTT. This codes for CASSFPGQYNSPLHF.

The rearrangement joins TRBV7-2 to TRBJ1-2; 9 positions agree with TRBD1. With 1 base clipped from V and 8 bases from J, the junction kept 11 bases outside the gene matches. This CDR3 contains 16 residues. The germline CDR1 and CDR2 sequences are SGHTA and FQGNSA. CDR3 nucleotide sequence: TGTGCCAGCAGCTTAGTGGGGCCGGGACAGGGAATCGGCTACACCTTC. It encodes CASSLVGPGQGIGYTF.

This clone was counted only a few times. V is TRBV7-3 and J is TRBJ2-7; maybe TRBD2 (6 bases). Germline V lookup: CDR1 SGHTA, CDR2 FQGTGA. Trimming left V 2 bases short and J 7 bases short, with 12 bases between. This CDR3 is 13 amino acids long. CDR3 in DNA: TGTGCCAGCAGCTTACAGGGACTGGGGGAGCAGTACTTC. This sequence encodes CASSLQGLGEQYF.

The V and J genes are TRBV27 and TRBJ1-4, with TRBD1 identical over 7 bases. CDR3 length equals 14 residues. The trim removed 4 bases at V and 7 bases at J, leaving 6 bases unmatched. The germline CDR1 and CDR2 sequences are MNHEY and SMNVEV (reference sequence). This chain's CDR3 is CASSSTGAGEKLFF. The CDR3 region has the DNA TGTGCCAGCAGTTCCACAGGGGCGGGTGAAAAACTGTTTTTT.